The present T cell receptor (beta chain) was sequenced within a study of T cell repertoires in cytomegalovirus infection. Whole-study context: CMV epitopes used comprised recently identified HLA-C-restricted ones and well-studied HLA-B-restricted ones. Public TCR beta signature analysis indicated the presence of both CMV infection and matching HLA type.

Regarding the study as a whole: Based on cumulative public TCR beta family frequency, carriers of CMV plus the relevant HLA were identified. There were HLA-C-restricted CMV-specific TCR beta clonotypes dominating the ex vivo response.

Trimming cost V 2 bases and J 2 bases, with 21 bases left between them. The CDR3 has 18 amino acids. CDR1 SGHAT and CDR2 FQNNGV come from the germline V gene. A remark on this clonotype: Antigen unknown.

TCRdb itself ran the reads through MiXCR, one entry per CDR3 protein. This sample has around 500,000 distinct CDR3 sequences; under 55% occur once, and the top ten carry around two fifths. The material was cultured PBMCs, obtained from culture after CMV antigen stimulation. The receptor comes from a human donor in good health (CMV status not recorded). Some clones in this sample may be carry-over from other donors' samples. The rearrangement uses TRBV11-2 and TRBJ1-2; the D gene is possibly TRBD1 (5 bases). The CDR3 region is CASSLPPKGKAFNYGYTF. CDR3 sequence (DNA): TGTGCCAGCAGCTTACCCCCAAAGGGGAAAGCCTTCAACTATGGCTACACCTTC.